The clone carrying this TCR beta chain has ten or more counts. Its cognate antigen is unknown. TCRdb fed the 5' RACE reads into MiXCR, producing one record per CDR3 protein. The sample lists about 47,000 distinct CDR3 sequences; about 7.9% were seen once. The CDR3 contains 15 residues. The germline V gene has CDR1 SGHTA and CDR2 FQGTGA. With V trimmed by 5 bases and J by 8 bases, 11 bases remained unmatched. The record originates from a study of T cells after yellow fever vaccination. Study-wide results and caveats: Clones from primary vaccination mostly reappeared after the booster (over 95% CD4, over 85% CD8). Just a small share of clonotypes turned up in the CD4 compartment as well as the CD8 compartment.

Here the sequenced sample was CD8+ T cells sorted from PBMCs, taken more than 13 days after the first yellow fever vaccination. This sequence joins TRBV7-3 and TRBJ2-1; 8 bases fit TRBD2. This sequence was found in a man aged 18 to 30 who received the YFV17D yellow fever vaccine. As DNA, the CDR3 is TGTGCCAGCAGCCCCTCTGCCGGGGGGGTCTATGAGCAGTTCTTC. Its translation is CASSPSAGGVYEQFF.